These 27 T cell receptor beta chains originate from one sample sequenced in a study of blood T cell repertoires in COVID-19. Data came from immunoSEQ multiplex PCR; TCRdb stores just in-frame clones and leaves some out. The table has over 60,000 clones, around 87% seen once. Specimen: peripheral blood. All receptors derive from a man aged 50-59 years with acute or convalescent COVID-19.

This rearrangement joins TRBV6-5 to TRBJ2-7, with 7 bases matching TRBD1. The CDR3 runs to 13 residues. J lost 5 bases, V lost 3 bases, and 4 bases had no gene match. CDR1 and CDR2 from the germline V gene are MNHEY and SVGAGI. CDR3 sequence (DNA): TGTGCCAGCAGTTATACAGGGGATGACGAGCAGTACTTC. It yields the protein CASSYTGDDEQYF.

The chain carries TRBV5-1 and TRBJ1-2, with 11 bases matching TRBD1. The CDR3 length is 17 residues. The V segment lost 6 bases and the J segment 2 bases; nucleotides outside the gene matches: 12. Germline V lookup: CDR1 SGHRS, CDR2 YFSETQ. The chain's CDR3 is CASTSGDRGIGNYGYTF. Written as DNA, the CDR3 is TGCGCCAGCACCTCAGGGGACAGGGGGATAGGGAACTATGGCTACACCTTC.

The chain uses TRBV7-2 and TRBJ2-5; TRBD2 might be the D (6 bases). The CDR3 runs 16 residues. Per germline, CDR1 SGHTA and CDR2 FQGNSA. Trimming left V 0 bases short and J 5 bases short, with 16 bases between. The CDR3 region is CASSLAELAGRETQYF. CDR3 coding DNA: TGTGCCAGCAGCTTAGCAGAGCTTGCGGGGCGGGAGACCCAGTACTTC. Full variable domain (outside the CDR3, taken from reference TRBV7-2 and TRBJ2-5): GAGVSQSPSNKVTEKGKDVELRCDPISGHTALYWYRQSLGQGLEFLIYFQGNSAPDKSGLPSDRFSAERTGGSVSTLTIQRTQQEDSAVYLCASSLAELAGRETQYFGPGTRLLVL.

The chain couples TRBV6-5 to TRBJ2-7; 11 bases match TRBD2. CDR1 is MNHEY and CDR2 is SVGAGI in the germline V gene. V lost 3 bases to trimming and J lost 4 bases; unmatched junction nucleotides: 2. The CDR3 extends over 14 amino acids. CDR3 sequence (DNA): TGTGCCAGCAGTTATGGGACTAGCGGATACGAGCAGTACTTC. Amino acids: CASSYGTSGYEQYF.

The chain recombines TRBV6-6 with TRBJ2-2; tentative D call: TRBD1 (5 bases). The CDR3 is made up of 13 amino acids. The germline CDR1 and CDR2 sequences are MNHNY and SVGAGI (reference sequence). Trimming pared 3 bases from V and 5 bases from J, leaving 7 bases between. CDR3 sequence (DNA): TGTGCCAGCAGTTATAGGGGAACCGGGGAGCTGTTTTTT. This gives the protein CASSYRGTGELFF.

This chain links TRBV11-3 with TRBJ2-4; 9 bases fit TRBD2. Looked up from germline, CDR1 is SGHNT and CDR2 is YENEEA. V was clipped by 8 bases and J by 4 bases; unmatched bases: 6. This CDR3 is 14 amino acids long. CDR3 loop: CASGAGGQKNIQYF. The CDR3 nucleotides are TGTGCCAGCGGAGCGGGAGGACAAAAAAACATTCAGTACTTC.

The chain couples TRBV7-2 to TRBJ2-7; tentative D call: TRBD1 (6 bases). The CDR3 length is 13 residues. Germline CDR1 reads SGHTA; CDR2 reads FQGNSA. V was cut by 5 bases and J by 5 bases, with 13 bases left in between. CDR3 loop: CASSEQGSDEQYF. The CDR3 bases are TGTGCCAGCAGCGAACAGGGTTCCGACGAGCAGTACTTC.

V usage is TRBV7-9 and J usage is TRBJ2-7; 8 bases are shared with TRBD1. The ends lost 10 bases at V and 5 bases at J; junction bases unmatched: 10. This CDR3 comprises 13 residues. The germline V gene encodes CDR1 SEHNR and CDR2 FQNEAQ (reference sequence). CDR3 nucleotides: TGTGCCACCCTACCGGGGACAGGCCACGAGCAGTACTTC. Translated, it gives CATLPGTGHEQYF.

The chain couples TRBV27 to TRBJ2-1; TRBD2 aligns across 7 bases. Trimming removed 5 bases from V and 7 bases from J; junction bases left unmatched: 5. The V gene's germline CDR1 is MNHEY and CDR2 SMNVEV (reference sequence). The CDR3 spans 13 residues. The CDR3 region is CASSIRAGNEQFF. The CDR3 nucleotides are TGTGCCAGCAGTATACGAGCGGGAAATGAGCAGTTCTTC.

This chain links TRBV6-5 with TRBJ1-4; TRBD1 matches at 7 bases. The ends lost 0 bases at V and 7 bases at J; junction bases unmatched: 5. The length of the CDR3 is 15 residues. CDR1 MNHEY and CDR2 SVGAGI come from the germline V gene. This chain's CDR3 is CASSYSTGLGEKLFF. Written as DNA, the CDR3 is TGTGCCAGCAGTTACTCGACAGGGTTGGGTGAAAAACTGTTTTTT.

The chain recombines TRBV6-2 or TRBV6-3 with TRBJ2-1; 11 nucleotides agree with TRBD2. J lost 6 bases, V lost 5 bases, and 9 bases had no gene match. The CDR3 is 16 residues long. The V gene's germline CDR1 is MNHEY and CDR2 SVGEGT. CDR3 loop: CASSPYSGRATNEQFF. The CDR3 DNA reads as TGTGCCAGCAGTCCATATAGCGGGAGGGCCACCAATGAGCAGTTCTTC.

J is TRBJ2-7 and V is TRBV15; D ambiguous. CDR1 and CDR2 from the germline V gene are LNHNV and YYDKDF (reference sequence). The CDR3 covers 15 residues. Trimming pared 0 bases from V and 6 bases from J, leaving 15 bases between. CDR3: CATSREARRISEQYF. As DNA, the CDR3 is TGTGCCACCAGCAGAGAGGCACGGCGGATCTCCGAGCAGTACTTC.

The CDR3 nucleotides read TGTGCCAGCAGCCCCGGGATTACCTACACAGATACGCAGTATTTT. The encoded protein is CASSPGITYTDTQYF. The rearrangement joins TRBV5-4 to TRBJ2-3, with a weak D call TRBD2 (5 bases). CDR1 and CDR2 (germline): SGHNT, YYREEE (reference sequence). The ends were cut back, 4 bases at V and 2 bases at J, with 14 bases in the middle. This CDR3 comprises 15 residues.

V and J are TRBV5-8 and TRBJ1-1; a weak D match, TRBD1 (6 bases). CDR1 and CDR2 (germline): SGHTS, YDEGEE. Trimming took 3 bases from V and 0 from J, leaving 18 bases between them. The CDR3 covers 17 residues. In DNA, the CDR3 is TGTGCCAGCAGCTCGCCAGGGGTGCTAGTACTGAACACTGAAGCTTTCTTT. Its protein is CASSSPGVLVLNTEAFF. Filled out from reference TRBV5-8 and TRBJ1-1, the complete variable domain reads EAGVTQSPTHLIKTRGQQATLRCSPISGHTSVYWYQQALGLGLQFLLWYDEGEERNRGNFPPRFSGRQFPNYSSELNVNALELEDSALYLCASSSPGVLVLNTEAFFGQGTRLTVV.

The rearrangement joins TRBV5-4 to TRBJ1-4; 7 nucleotides align to TRBD1. Germline V gene lookup returns CDR1 SGHNT and CDR2 YYREEE (reference sequence). The CDR3 spans 15 residues. V shed 4 bases, J shed 7 bases, and the junction held 10 bases outside the gene matches. This CDR3 reads CASSEPHRGGEKLFF. CDR3 in DNA: TGTGCCAGCAGCGAACCCCACAGGGGCGGTGAAAAACTGTTTTTT.

The rearrangement uses TRBV9 and TRBJ2-7; a possible D gene is TRBD1 (6 bases). V lost 3 bases and J lost 2, with 21 bases in between. This CDR3 has 17 amino acids. In germline, CDR1 is SGDLS, CDR2 YYNGEE. The CDR3: CASSALAGAAFPYEQYF. CDR3 DNA sequence: TGTGCCAGCAGCGCGTTGGCAGGGGCCGCCTTCCCCTACGAGCAGTACTTC.

The chain employs TRBV5-4 and TRBJ2-5, with D possibly being TRBD1 (7 bases). Germline V gene sequence: CDR1 SGHNT, CDR2 YYREEE (reference sequence). The ends were cut back, 4 bases at V and 5 bases at J, with 15 bases in the middle. This CDR3 region has 14 residues. The CDR3 loop is CASSTQQGRETQYF. In DNA, the CDR3 is TGTGCCAGCAGCACCCAACAGGGGAGGGAGACCCAGTACTTC.

This clone was detected only once. This rearrangement joins TRBV10-1 to TRBJ2-1, with TRBD2 matching over 8 bases. The CDR3 has 16 amino acids. V shed 3 bases and J 2 bases; nucleotides not matched to a gene: 6. Germline V gives CDR1 WNHNN, CDR2 SYGVQD (reference sequence). CDR3 residues: CASSDLRSGTYNEQFF. As DNA, the CDR3 is TGCGCCAGCAGTGACCTCCGTAGCGGGACCTACAATGAGCAGTTCTTC.

The V and J genes are TRBV24-1 and TRBJ2-3; D is perhaps TRBD2 (5 bases). Trimming stripped 5 bases from V and 0 bases from J, with 11 bases between. The CDR3 sequence is 15 residues long. In germline, CDR1 is KGHDR, CDR2 SFDVKD. CDR3 bases: TGTGCCACCAGTGCCCGGGGTTTCAGCACAGATACGCAGTATTTT. Translated, it gives CATSARGFSTDTQYF.

The genes are TRBV4-1 and TRBJ2-7; D unresolved. Germline CDR1 MGHRA, CDR2 YSYEKL. This CDR3 has 13 residues. The germline V and J ends were trimmed by 4 bases and 5 bases, with 12 bases remaining between them. As DNA, the CDR3 is TGCGCCAGCAGCCTTGGTTCGGTCGACGAGCAGTACTTC. Translating it yields CASSLGSVDEQYF.

The J gene is TRBJ1-4, the V gene TRBV11-3; 7 nucleotides match TRBD1. The CDR3 is 16 amino acids. The trim removed 5 bases at V and 4 bases at J, leaving 10 bases unmatched. Germline V gives CDR1 SGHNT, CDR2 YENEEA. The CDR3 DNA reads TGTGCCAGCAGCCGACAATCCGGGACAGTTAATGAAAAACTGTTTTTT. Translating gives CASSRQSGTVNEKLFF.

The chain uses TRBV25-1 and TRBJ2-6, with TRBD1 as a possible D gene (5 bases). CDR1 is MGHDK and CDR2 is SYGVNS in the germline V gene. This CDR3 has 15 residues. Trimming removed 6 bases at V and 2 bases at J, with 11 bases between. As DNA, the CDR3 is TGTGCCAGCAGATGGGGCGGAGCTGGGGCCAACGTCCTGACTTTC. It encodes CASRWGGAGANVLTF.

V usage is TRBV9 and J usage is TRBJ2-3; TRBD2 matches 10 bases. Trimming cost V 0 bases and J 4 bases; bases outside gene matches: 17. CDR1 is SGDLS and CDR2 is YYNGEE in the germline V gene. The CDR3 is 20 residues long. The CDR3 here is CASSVATASGRGGRADTQYF. In nucleotides, the CDR3 is TGTGCCAGCAGCGTAGCTACGGCTAGCGGGAGAGGCGGGAGAGCAGATACGCAGTATTTT. The full variable domain, its missing parts supplied by reference TRBV9 and TRBJ2-3, is DSGVTQTPKHLITATGQRVTLRCSPRSGDLSVYWYQQSLDQGLQFLIQYYNGEERAKGNILERFSAQQFPDLHSELNLSSLELGDSALYFCASSVATASGRGGRADTQYFGPGTRLTVL.

This chain uses TRBV5-1 with TRBJ1-4, with unresolved D. The CDR3 covers 14 residues. CDR1 and CDR2 (germline): SGHRS, YFSETQ. The V end was cut by 1 base, the J end by 0 bases, with 4 bases between. Written as DNA, the CDR3 is TGCGCCAGCAGCTTGACAGCAACTAATGAAAAACTGTTTTTT. Its translation: CASSLTATNEKLFF. The complete variable domain, with remaining parts taken from reference TRBV5-1 and TRBJ1-4, reads KAGVTQTPRYLIKTRGQQVTLSCSPISGHRSVSWYQQTPGQGLQFLFEYFSETQRNKGNFPGRFSGRQFSNSRSEMNVSTLELGDSALYLCASSLTATNEKLFFGSGTQLSVL.

This chain links TRBV12-3 or TRBV12-4 with TRBJ2-3; the D is unclear. The ends were cut back, 6 bases at V and 6 bases at J, with 7 bases in the middle. This CDR3 has 11 amino acids. The CDR3 bases are TGTGCCAGCAGCCCTTCGGATACGCAGTATTTT. Its translation: CASSPSDTQYF.

The J gene is TRBJ2-7, the V gene TRBV5-1; maybe TRBD2 (5 bases). CDR3 length: 16 amino acids. Looked up from germline, CDR1 is SGHRS and CDR2 is YFSETQ. Trimming stripped 4 bases from V and 3 bases from J, with 20 bases between. The CDR3 here is CASSPTVFGGSYEQYF. The CDR3 region has the DNA TGCGCCAGCAGCCCCACCGTGTTCGGTGGGAGCTACGAGCAGTACTTC.

V usage is TRBV30 and J usage is TRBJ2-1, with 7 bases identical to TRBD2. The V segment lost 2 bases and the J segment 13 bases; nucleotides outside the gene matches: 17. The CDR3 has 15 amino acids. The germline gives CDR1 GTSNPN, CDR2 SVGIG (reference sequence). The CDR3 loop reads CAWSPTSVVAQDQFF. The CDR3, as DNA: TGTGCCTGGAGTCCTACTAGCGTTGTGGCACAAGACCAGTTCTTC.